This TCR beta chain comes out of a study of CD8+ T cells in alopecia areata. Study summary: For the treated group, dosing was oral tofacitinib at 5 to 10 mg twice daily. The study's findings and limits: Sequencing of scalp tissue also captures the resident alphabeta T cells of normal skin.

This clone was picked up a small number of times. Antigen: not known. Distinct nucleotide sequences in the sample also encode this CDR3. Both peripheral blood and punch biopsies of lesional scalp skin were obtained from patients who had alopecia areata. This CDR3 has 12 residues. CDR1 and CDR2 (germline): SQVTM, ANQGSEA. After removal of 4 bases from V and 4 bases from J, the junction contained 0 bases not matched to a gene. Extraction and reverse transcription of RNA yielded cDNA as the sequencing template. Libraries were prepared by immunoSEQ multiplex PCR; TCRdb keeps only in-frame clonotypes and omits some of them. This table has roughly 250,000 clones, approximately 61% appearing once.

The origin of this receptor is a human donor with alopecia areata. The V call is TRBV29-1, the J call TRBJ2-5, with 10 nucleotides matching TRBD1. The sample in question was CD4+ T cells sorted from blood, obtained at week 0. Here the CDR3 reads CSVGQGAETQYF. CDR3 in DNA: TGCAGCGTTGGACAGGGGGCAGAGACCCAGTACTTC. Complete variable domain (other parts from reference TRBV29-1 and TRBJ2-5): SAVISQKPSRDICQRGTSLTIQCQVDSQVTMMFWYRQQPGQSLTLIATANQGSEATYESGFVIDKFPISRPNLTFSTLTVSNMSPEDSSIYLCSVGQGAETQYFGPGTRLLVL.